This is a list of T cell receptor beta chains from one sample in a study of shared clonotypes between healthy human individuals. Here immunoSEQ multiplex PCR was the method, and the copy in TCRdb shows in-frame clones only, minus some. The sample includes some 980,000 clones, approximately 76% of them seen just once. Input material: memory CD4+ T cells sorted from blood. The receptors were gathered from a man between 18 and 29 years old in good health. Each CDR3 is given with its conserved first and last residue. Fields, in order: clone size, D gene, J gene, V gene, CDR3 DNA, CDR3 protein. A D gene is named only where the DNA matches it firmly. Expanded clones get a size class; other rows say once, few or many, or leave the size out.

>.|.|TRBJ2-3|TRBV7-9
TGTGCCAGCAGCTCGGTCGGAGATACGCAGTATTTT
CASSSVGDTQYF
>.|TRBD2|TRBJ2-5|TRBV29-1
TGCAGCGTTGGGGCGGGAGGGTTTGAGACCCAGTACTTC
CSVGAGGFETQYF
>few|.|TRBJ1-2|TRBV7-8
TGTGCCAGCAGCTTCTTCGGCGGGGTCCCCTACCGTGGCTACACCTTC
CASSFFGGVPYRGYTF
>.|.|TRBJ1-5|TRBV30
TGTGCCTGGAGTGTAGCCGGGGGGGCGTATCAGCCCCAGCATTTT
CAWSVAGGAYQPQHF
>.|.|TRBJ1-2|TRBV20-1
TGCAGTGCTATAGGGATGGGGGGCTACACCTTC
CSAIGMGGYTF
>.|.|TRBJ2-2|TRBV5-1
TGCGCCAGCAGCTCGACCGGGGGCCCCGGGGAGCTGTTTTTT
CASSSTGGPGELFF
>.|.|TRBJ1-1|TRBV5-4
TGTGCCAGCAGCCTAGGAGGACTCGGCACTGAAGCTTTCTTT
CASSLGGLGTEAFF
>.|TRBD1|TRBJ1-4|TRBV14
TGTGCCAGCAGCCAAGCAGCAGGGGGAGGCGAAAAACTGTTTTTT
CASSQAAGGGEKLFF
>many|.|TRBJ2-1|TRBV30
TGTGCCTCGAGATGGGGGAATGAGCAGTTCTTC
CASRWGNEQFF
>.|.|TRBJ2-5|TRBV21-1
TGTGCCAGCAGCAAAACGGGACCGAGACAAACACAAGAGACCCAGTACTTC
CASSKTGPRQTQETQYF
>many|TRBD2|TRBJ2-3|TRBV30
TGTGCCTGGAGTGTACAAGCGGGGTTGAATACGCAGTATTTT
CAWSVQAGLNTQYF
>.|.|TRBJ1-2|TRBV4-1
TGCGCCAGCAGCCAAGAAAGCACAGGGACCTATGGCTACACCTTC
CASSQESTGTYGYTF
>.|TRBD1|TRBJ2-7|TRBV7-2
TGTGCCAGCAGCCTGTCGACAGGGGGCGGGGAGCAGTACTTC
CASSLSTGGGEQYF
>few|TRBD1|TRBJ1-1|TRBV7-9
TGTGCCAGCAGCTTAGGAGGGAACAGGGGTGGCACTGAAGCTTTCTTT
CASSLGGNRGGTEAFF
>.|TRBD1|TRBJ1-6|TRBV28
TGTGCCAGCACCACGGGACAGCTTTATAATTCACCCCTCCACTTT
CASTTGQLYNSPLHF
>.|.|TRBJ2-6|TRBV6-5
TGTGCCAGCAGTTACTCGAGGCAGGGGGCCAACGTCCTGACTTTC
CASSYSRQGANVLTF
>.|.|TRBJ2-7|TRBV5-4
TGTGCCAGCAGCTTGAAGTCAACCTACGAGCAGTACTTC
CASSLKSTYEQYF
>.|TRBD1|TRBJ2-1|TRBV6-1
TGTGCCAGCAGTACGGGACAGCCGTCGGGTGAGCAGTTCTTC
CASSTGQPSGEQFF
>.|.|TRBJ2-7|TRBV11-2
TGTGCCAGCAGGGTGGGTTTGGTCGAGCAGTACTTC
CASRVGLVEQYF
>.|.|TRBJ1-5|TRBV10-3
TGTGCCATCAGTGATATGTCCGAAGGGAGGCAGCCCCAGCATTTT
CAISDMSEGRQPQHF
>few|TRBD2|TRBJ2-5|TRBV5-1
TGCGCCAGCAGCCCGGGAGGCGAGACCCAGTACTTC
CASSPGGETQYF
>.|.|TRBJ2-2|TRBV30
TGTGCCCTCCGGGCCAATTCGCCCGGGGAGCTGTTTTTT
CALRANSPGELFF
>few|TRBD2|TRBJ2-1|TRBV19
TGTGCCAGTAGCCCTGAGGGACTAGCGGAGTCCTACAATGAGCAGTTCTTC
CASSPEGLAESYNEQFF
>.|.|TRBJ1-6|TRBV28
TGTGCCAGCAGTTTGCGGGGTCCGCGGAATTCACCCCTCCACTTT
CASSLRGPRNSPLHF
>.|.|TRBJ2-6|TRBV5-6
TGTGCCAGCAGCTTGGCCAGGACTGCCTCTGGGGCCAACGTCCTGACTTTC
CASSLARTASGANVLTF
>few|.|TRBJ1-2|TRBV12-5
TGTGCTAGTGGTCCATCGGGGTCTGCCTATGGCTACACCTTC
CASGPSGSAYGYTF
>few|TRBD2|TRBJ2-1|TRBV5-5
TGTGCCAGCAGCAAATGGACTAGCTATTCCTACAATGAGCAGTTCTTC
CASSKWTSYSYNEQFF
>.|.|TRBJ1-5|TRBV27
TGTGCCAGCAGTTTTACCCCAACGAGGGGGCAGCCCCAGCATTTT
CASSFTPTRGQPQHF
>.|TRBD2|TRBJ2-6|TRBV19
TGTGCCAGTACCGACGGGGGGACTGGGGCCAACGTCCTGACTTTC
CASTDGGTGANVLTF
>.|TRBD1|TRBJ2-7|TRBV18
TGTGCCAGCTCACCACGGACAGGTAACTCCTACGAGCAGTACTTC
CASSPRTGNSYEQYF
>few|.|TRBJ1-2|TRBV5-1
TGCGCCAGCAGCTTGGCCGGTCAGCCGCGGGGCTACACCTTC
CASSLAGQPRGYTF
>.|.|TRBJ1-5|TRBV6-6
TGTGCCAGCAGCGCACTGAATACAGGGAGGGATCAGCCCCAGCATTTT
CASSALNTGRDQPQHF
>once|.|TRBJ1-4|TRBV2
TGTGCCAGCATGGGAGGAGGGGGTGAAAAACTGTTTTTT
CASMGGGGEKLFF
>.|.|TRBJ2-7|TRBV6-5
TGTGCCAGCAGCAGCCCCCAGCGGTACTCCTACGAGCAGTACTTC
CASSSPQRYSYEQYF
>.|.|TRBJ1-1|TRBV11-2
TGTGCCAGCAGATCAGGACAGTATGAAGCTTTCTTT
CASRSGQYEAFF
>.|.|TRBJ2-7|TRBV7-2
TGTGCCAGCAGCTTAGGGGCAGCTTCCTACGAGCAGTACTTC
CASSLGAASYEQYF
>.|TRBD1|TRBJ2-1|TRBV7-2
TGTGCCAGCAGCTTAGCGCAAGGGACAGGGTTCAATGAGCAGTTCTTC
CASSLAQGTGFNEQFF
>.|.|TRBJ2-5|TRBV7-6
TGTGCCAGCAGCTTAGATGGAGAGACCCAGTACTTC
CASSLDGETQYF
>.|.|TRBJ1-4|TRBV5-8
TGTGCCAGCAGCTTACGGACACCTGGAGGGTTGGGTAATGAAAAACTGTTTTTT
CASSLRTPGGLGNEKLFF
>.|.|TRBJ2-7|TRBV5-1
TGCGCCAGCAGCTTGTCGTGGGCAGTACCCTACGAGCAGTACTTC
CASSLSWAVPYEQYF
>once|.|TRBJ2-7|TRBV11-2
TGTGCCAGCAGCTTAGCGATAGGACACTACGAGCAGTACTTC
CASSLAIGHYEQYF
>.|.|TRBJ2-7|TRBV9
TGTGCCAGCAGCCCTCAAGATCTGTTCTACGAGCAGTACTTC
CASSPQDLFYEQYF
>.|TRBD1|TRBJ2-7|TRBV10-1
TGCGCCAGCAGTGAGAGGGGACAGGTGAGGAGCGAGCAGTACTTC
CASSERGQVRSEQYF